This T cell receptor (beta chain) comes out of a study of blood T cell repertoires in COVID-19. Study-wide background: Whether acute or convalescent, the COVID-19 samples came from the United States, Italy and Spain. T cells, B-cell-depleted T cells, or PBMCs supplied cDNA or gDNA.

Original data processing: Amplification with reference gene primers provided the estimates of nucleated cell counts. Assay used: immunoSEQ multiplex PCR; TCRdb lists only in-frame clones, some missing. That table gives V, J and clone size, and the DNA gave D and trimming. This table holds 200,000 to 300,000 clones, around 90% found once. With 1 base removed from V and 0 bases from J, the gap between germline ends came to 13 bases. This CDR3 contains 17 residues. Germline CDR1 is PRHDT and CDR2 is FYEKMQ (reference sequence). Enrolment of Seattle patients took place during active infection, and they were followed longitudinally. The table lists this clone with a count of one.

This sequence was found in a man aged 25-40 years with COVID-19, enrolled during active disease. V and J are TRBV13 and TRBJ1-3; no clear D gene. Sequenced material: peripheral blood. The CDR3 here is CASSLVPENSSGNTIYF. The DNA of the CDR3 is TGTGCCAGCAGCTTAGTTCCTGAGAACAGCTCTGGAAACACCATATATTTT. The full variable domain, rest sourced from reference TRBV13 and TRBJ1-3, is AAGVIQSPRHLIKEKRETATLKCYPIPRHDTVYWYQQGPGQDPQFLISFYEKMQSDKGSIPDRFSAQQFSDYHSELNMSSLELGDSALYFCASSLVPENSSGNTIYFGEGSWLTVV.